This T cell receptor (beta chain) was identified in a study of vaccination effects on CD4 cells after COVID-19. CDR3 length: 15 amino acids. Germline CDR1 is SGHVS and CDR2 is FQNEAQ. Trimming removed 5 bases from V and 4 bases from J, with 14 bases in between. Concerning this clone itself: The antigen is undetermined.

Antigen-specific CD4+ T cells expanded by the ViraFEST assay with viral peptide pools were then sequenced. The authors isolated CD4+ T cells after roughly eleven days of culture. Each well held some 2 million PBMC cultured with approximately 9.7 ug/ml peptides and roughly 9.7 IU/ml IL-2. Half the medium was swapped for IL-2 medium on days 3 and 7. The repertoire was sequenced with immunoSEQ multiplex PCR; TCRdb's copy has only in-frame clones and lacks some. The table has under 80,000 clones, 74% seen once. This receptor was obtained from a human donor who received a COVID-19 vaccine. The input for sequencing was CD4+ T cells from PBMCs cultured with HCoV-229E spike peptides, taken before COVID-19 vaccination. The V and J genes are TRBV7-8 and TRBJ2-2; D call uncertain. This chain's CDR3 is CASSPLRFFTGELFF. As DNA, the CDR3 is TGTGCCAGCAGCCCGTTAAGGTTTTTCACCGGGGAGCTGTTTTTT.